This note documents a single T cell receptor beta chain sequence. This entry belongs to a study of blood T cell repertoires in COVID-19. Study as a whole: PBMCs, B-cell-depleted T cells, or T cells provided the cDNA or gDNA that made up the material.

Original handling: Using reference gene primer amplification, nucleated cell counts were estimated. TCRdb keeps only in-frame clones here, not all; method: immunoSEQ multiplex PCR. That table furnishes V, J and clone size, whereas the DNA furnished D and trimming. This sample yields about 84,000 clones, of which 70% to 80% are seen a single time; roughly 5.6% belongs to the top ten. This sequence was found in a man in his forties or fifties with active or convalescent COVID-19. The sequenced sample consisted of peripheral blood.

The CDR3 sequence: CASSPAGTGGYEQYF. As DNA, the CDR3 is TGCGCCAGCAGCCCGGCCGGGACAGGGGGCTACGAGCAGTACTTC. This chain connects TRBV4-1 to TRBJ2-7; 11 bases match TRBD1. The CDR3 runs to 15 residues. V shed 4 bases and J 3 bases; nucleotides not matched to a gene: 5. The germline gives CDR1 MGHRA, CDR2 YSYEKL.